These 6 T cell receptor beta chains were all obtained from the same sample, sequenced in a study of T cell responses to AZD1222 COVID-19 vaccine. Assay used: immunoSEQ multiplex PCR; TCRdb lists only in-frame clones, some missing. The data hold about 170,000 clones, with approximately 94% observed a single time. This specimen was peripheral blood, taken on day 0 of AZD1222 vaccination. Every receptor here comes from an adult in good health.

V is TRBV5-5 and J is TRBJ2-1, with unresolved D. The CDR3 totals 14 residues. The V end lost 2 bases, the J end lost 1 base, and 7 bases lay between the germline ends. Germline CDR1 reads SGHKS; CDR2 reads YYEKEE (reference sequence). In DNA form, the CDR3 reads TGTGCCAGCAGCTTAACGTATTCCTACAATGAGCAGTTCTTC. Amino acid sequence: CASSLTYSYNEQFF.

The rearrangement uses TRBV2 and TRBJ1-2; D call uncertain. This CDR3 has 12 amino acids. Trimming stripped 11 bases from V and 0 bases from J, with 10 bases between. The germline V gene encodes CDR1 SNHLY and CDR2 FYNNEI. The CDR3 here is CASGEANYGYTF. Here the CDR3 DNA reads TGTGCCTCCGGAGAAGCTAACTATGGCTACACCTTC.

The chain uses TRBV6-4 and TRBJ1-1; no definite D call. Per the germline V gene, CDR1 is MRHNA and CDR2 is SNTAGT. The V and J ends lost 10 bases and 1 base respectively, with 13 bases between them. This CDR3 spans 13 amino acids. The CDR3 DNA reads TGTGCCACCGAGGAGGGTGAGAACACTGAAGCTTTCTTT. Protein: CATEEGENTEAFF.

The chain has TRBV6-1 and TRBJ1-2; unclear D gene. V lost 3 bases, J lost 4 bases, and 9 bases lay in between. CDR1 and CDR2 (germline): MNHNS, SASEGT. The CDR3 runs to 13 residues. The CDR3 DNA reads as TGTGCCAGCAGTGAGACATCTGTCTATGGCTACACCTTC. As protein: CASSETSVYGYTF.

This rearrangement joins TRBV6-2 or TRBV6-3 to TRBJ2-3, with TRBD2 as a possible D gene (7 bases). The CDR3 is 14 amino acids. The V and J ends lost 2 bases and 5 bases respectively, with 11 bases between them. Germline CDR1 MNHEY, CDR2 SVGEGT. CDR3 sequence: CASSYRGEGDTQYF. CDR3 in DNA: TGTGCCAGCAGTTACAGGGGGGAGGGAGATACGCAGTATTTT.

This chain connects TRBV3-1 (or the pseudogene TRBV3-2) to TRBJ1-4, with a tentative D call TRBD1 (5 bases). V gave up 1 base and J gave up 4 bases, with 13 bases separating them. Germline V gene data show CDR1 as LGHDT and CDR2 as YNNKEL (reference sequence). The CDR3 has 16 amino acids. This CDR3 reads CASSQGGLGHNEKLFF. CDR3 nucleotides: TGTGCCAGCAGCCAAGGTGGGCTCGGACATAATGAAAAACTGTTTTTT.